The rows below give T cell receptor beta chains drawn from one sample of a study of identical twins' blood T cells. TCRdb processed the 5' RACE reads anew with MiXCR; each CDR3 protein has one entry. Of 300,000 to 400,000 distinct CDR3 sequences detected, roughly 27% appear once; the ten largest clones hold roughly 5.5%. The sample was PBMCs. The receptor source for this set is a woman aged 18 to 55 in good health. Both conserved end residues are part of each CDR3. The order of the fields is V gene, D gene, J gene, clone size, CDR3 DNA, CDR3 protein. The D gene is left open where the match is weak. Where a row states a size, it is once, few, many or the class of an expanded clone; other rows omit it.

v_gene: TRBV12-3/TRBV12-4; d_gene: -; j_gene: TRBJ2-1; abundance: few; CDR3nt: TGTGCCAGCAGTTTTAGGCCCGGTGGGTCCAATGAGCAGTTCTTC; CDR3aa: CASSFRPGGSNEQFF
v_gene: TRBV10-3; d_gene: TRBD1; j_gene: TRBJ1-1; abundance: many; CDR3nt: TGTGCCATCAGGACTTCAGGGGGCGTCCCTGAAGCTTTCTTT; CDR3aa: CAIRTSGGVPEAFF
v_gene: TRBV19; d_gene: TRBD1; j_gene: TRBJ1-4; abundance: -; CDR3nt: TGTGCCAGTAAATTACAGGAGGGGGCTGAAAAACTGTTTTTT; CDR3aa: CASKLQEGAEKLFF
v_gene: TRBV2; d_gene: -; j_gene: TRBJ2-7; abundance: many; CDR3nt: TGTGCCAGCAATGATGTGGGAGAAGTGGAGCAGTACTTC; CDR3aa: CASNDVGEVEQYF
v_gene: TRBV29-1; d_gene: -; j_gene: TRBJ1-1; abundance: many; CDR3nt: TGCAGCGCTTCCCAGGGGACCGTCACTGAAGCTTTCTTT; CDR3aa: CSASQGTVTEAFF
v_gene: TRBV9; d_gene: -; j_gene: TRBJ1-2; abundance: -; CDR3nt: TGTGCCAGCAGCGACTCTGGCGGGAACTATGGCTACACCTTC; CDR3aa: CASSDSGGNYGYTF
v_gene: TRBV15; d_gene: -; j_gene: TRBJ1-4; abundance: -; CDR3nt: TGTGCCACCAGCATCGGGGGTGAAAAACTGTTTTTT; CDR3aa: CATSIGGEKLFF
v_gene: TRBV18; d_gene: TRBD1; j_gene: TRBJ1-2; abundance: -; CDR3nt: TGTGCCAGCTCACGGCGGGACAGCGAGAACGTCTATGGCTACACCTTC; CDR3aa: CASSRRDSENVYGYTF
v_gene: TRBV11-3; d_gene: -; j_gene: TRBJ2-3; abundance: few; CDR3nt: TGTGCCAGCAGCCAACTACTCCTCCAACAGTATTTT; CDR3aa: CASSQLLLQQYF
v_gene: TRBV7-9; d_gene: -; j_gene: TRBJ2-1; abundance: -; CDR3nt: TGTGCCAGCAGGCTCGGGGGAGTGAACAATGAGCAGTTCTTC; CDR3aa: CASRLGGVNNEQFF
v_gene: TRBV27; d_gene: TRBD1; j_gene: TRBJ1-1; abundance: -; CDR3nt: TGTGCCAGCAGCCCCAGGGACAGGGGGTTCGTAGAAACTGAAGCTTTCTTT; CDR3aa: CASSPRDRGFVETEAFF
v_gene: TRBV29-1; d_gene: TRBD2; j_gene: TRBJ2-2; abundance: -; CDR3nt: TGCAGCGGACTGGGACTAGCGGGGGCCGGGGAGCTGTTTTTT; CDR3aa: CSGLGLAGAGELFF
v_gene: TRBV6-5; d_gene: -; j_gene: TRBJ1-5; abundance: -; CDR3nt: TGTGCCAGCAGTTACTGGGGGGGTCAGCCCCAGCATTTT; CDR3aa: CASSYWGGQPQHF
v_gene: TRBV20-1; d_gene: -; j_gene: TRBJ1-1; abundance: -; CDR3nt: TGCGGTGCGGCAGGGGCTTTGGGATTGAACACTGAAGCTTTCTTT; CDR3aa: CGAAGALGLNTEAFF
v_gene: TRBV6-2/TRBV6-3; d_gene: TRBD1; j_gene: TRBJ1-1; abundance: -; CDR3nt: TGTGCCAGCAGTCAACAGGGGGGACGGACTGAAGCTTTCTTT; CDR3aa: CASSQQGGRTEAFF
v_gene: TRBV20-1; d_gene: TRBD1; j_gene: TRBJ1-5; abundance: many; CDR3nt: TGCAGTGCTATGCCGGACAGGGGGCTGGATCAGCCCCAGCATTTT; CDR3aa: CSAMPDRGLDQPQHF
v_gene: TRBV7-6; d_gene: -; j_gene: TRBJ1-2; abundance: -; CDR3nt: TGTGCCAGCAGCTTAGATACAGGGAACTATGGCTACACCTTC; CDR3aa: CASSLDTGNYGYTF
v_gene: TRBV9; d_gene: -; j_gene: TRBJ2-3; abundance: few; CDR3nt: TGTGCCAGCAGTCTCCATCCGACAGAAAGCACAGATACGCAGTATTTT; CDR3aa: CASSLHPTESTDTQYF
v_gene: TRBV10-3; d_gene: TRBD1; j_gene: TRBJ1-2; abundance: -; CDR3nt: TGTGCCATCAGATACCTGACAGGGGTGCACTATGGCTACACCTTC; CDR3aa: CAIRYLTGVHYGYTF
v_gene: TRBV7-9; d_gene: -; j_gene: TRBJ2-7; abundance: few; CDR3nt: TGTGCCAGCAGCTATTCAGGTTTTCCCTCCTACGAGCAGTACTTC; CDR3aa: CASSYSGFPSYEQYF
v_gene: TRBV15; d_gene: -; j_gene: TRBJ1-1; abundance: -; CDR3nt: TGTGCCACCAACAGACCGACAGGATTGAACACTGAAGCTTTCTTT; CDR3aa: CATNRPTGLNTEAFF
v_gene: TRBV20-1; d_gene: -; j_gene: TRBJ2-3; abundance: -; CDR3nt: TGCTCGGTGGTAGCCCCGAGCACAGATACGCAGTATTTT; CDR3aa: CSVVAPSTDTQYF
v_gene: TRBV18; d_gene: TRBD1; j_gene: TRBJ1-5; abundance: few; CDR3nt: TGTGCCAGCTCAGAGACAGGGGGCAATCAGCCCCAGCATTTT; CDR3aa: CASSETGGNQPQHF
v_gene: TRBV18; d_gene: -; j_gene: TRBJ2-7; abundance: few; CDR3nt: TGTGCCAGCTCCCTAACCACGGGGCCTTACTACGAGCAGTACTTC; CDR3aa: CASSLTTGPYYEQYF
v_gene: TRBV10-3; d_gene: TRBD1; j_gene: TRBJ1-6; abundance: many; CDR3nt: TGTGCCATCAGTGAGCCTCGACAGGGCTCCTATAATTCACCCCTCCACTTT; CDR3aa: CAISEPRQGSYNSPLHF
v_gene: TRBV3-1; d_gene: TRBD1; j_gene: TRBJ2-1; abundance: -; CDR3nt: TGTGCCAGCACCATTATGGACAGGGGTCAGGATGAGCAGTTCTTC; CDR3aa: CASTIMDRGQDEQFF
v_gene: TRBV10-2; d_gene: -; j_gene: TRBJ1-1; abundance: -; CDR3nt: TGCGCCAGCAGAATCAAACTTCAGGGAGAGATATCTGAAGCTTTCTTT; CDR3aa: CASRIKLQGEISEAFF
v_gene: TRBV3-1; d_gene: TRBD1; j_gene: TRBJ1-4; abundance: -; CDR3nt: TGTGCCAGCAGCCCCTGGACAGGCAATGAAAAACTGTTTTTT; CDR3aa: CASSPWTGNEKLFF